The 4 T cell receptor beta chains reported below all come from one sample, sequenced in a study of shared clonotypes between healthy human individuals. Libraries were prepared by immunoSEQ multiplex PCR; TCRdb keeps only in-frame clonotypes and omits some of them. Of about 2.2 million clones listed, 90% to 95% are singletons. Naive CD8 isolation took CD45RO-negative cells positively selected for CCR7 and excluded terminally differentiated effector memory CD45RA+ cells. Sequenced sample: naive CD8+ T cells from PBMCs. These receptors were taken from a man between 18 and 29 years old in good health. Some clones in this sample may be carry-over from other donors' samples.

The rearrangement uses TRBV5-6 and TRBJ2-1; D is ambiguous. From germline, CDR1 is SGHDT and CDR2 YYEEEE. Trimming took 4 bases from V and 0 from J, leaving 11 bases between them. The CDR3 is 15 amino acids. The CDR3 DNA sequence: TGTGCCAGCAGCCCCTTGGTGAACTCCTACAATGAGCAGTTCTTC. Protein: CASSPLVNSYNEQFF.

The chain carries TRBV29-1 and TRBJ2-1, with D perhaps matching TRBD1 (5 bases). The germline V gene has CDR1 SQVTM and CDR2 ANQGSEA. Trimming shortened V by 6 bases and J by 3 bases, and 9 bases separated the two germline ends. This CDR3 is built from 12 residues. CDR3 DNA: TGCAGCGTAAGGACACTCTACAATGAGCAGTTCTTC. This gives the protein CSVRTLYNEQFF.

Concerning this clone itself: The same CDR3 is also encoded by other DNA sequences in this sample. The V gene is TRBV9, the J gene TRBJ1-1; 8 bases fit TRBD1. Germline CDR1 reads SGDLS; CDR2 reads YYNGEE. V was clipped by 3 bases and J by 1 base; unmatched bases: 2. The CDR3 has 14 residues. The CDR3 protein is CASSGDRGNTEAFF. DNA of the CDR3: TGTGCCAGCAGCGGCGACAGGGGGAACACTGAAGCTTTCTTT.

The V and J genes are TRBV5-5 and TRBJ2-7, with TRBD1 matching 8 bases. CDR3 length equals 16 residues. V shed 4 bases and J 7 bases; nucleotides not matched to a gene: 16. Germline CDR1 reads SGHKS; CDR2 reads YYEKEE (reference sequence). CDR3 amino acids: CASSIRPTGVVVEQYF. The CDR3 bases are TGTGCCAGCAGCATCAGACCGACAGGGGTGGTAGTGGAGCAGTACTTC.